One sample yielded the 15 T cell receptor beta chains listed below, sequenced in a study of T cell responses to AZD1222 COVID-19 vaccine. Profiling relied on immunoSEQ multiplex PCR, and the TCRdb table lists in-frame clones only, not all of them. The sample shows under 100,000 clones, over 85% of them seen only once. The sequences come from peripheral blood, collected 28 days after the second AZD1222 dose. These receptors all stem from an adult who received the AZD1222 COVID-19 vaccine.

CDR3 sequence (DNA): TGTGCCAGCAGTTACGCCCTGGGCTCCTACGAGCAGTACTTC. Translation: CASSYALGSYEQYF. V and J are TRBV6-2 or TRBV6-3 and TRBJ2-7; no clear D gene. Germline V gene sequence: CDR1 MNHEY, CDR2 SVGEGT. CDR3 size: 14 residues. V was shortened by 2 bases and J by 0 bases, with 8 bases between the two germline ends.

The chain joins TRBV11-2 to TRBJ2-2; TRBD2 is a possible D gene (6 bases). V shed 1 base and J shed 2 bases, with 17 bases lying between them. Germline V gives CDR1 SGHAT, CDR2 FQNNGV. This CDR3 has 18 amino acids. The CDR3 DNA follows: TGTGCCAGCAGCTTAGCCGTGGGGGAGGCTGCAAACACCGGGGAGCTGTTTTTT. Translated, it gives CASSLAVGEAANTGELFF.

The chain is built from TRBV28 and TRBJ1-6; 10 bases agree with TRBD1. Trimming cost V 2 bases and J 8 bases; bases outside gene matches: 15. The CDR3 spans 19 residues. Germline-derived CDR1 and CDR2 are MDHEN and SYDVKM. CDR3 nucleotides: TGTGCCAGCAGTTTAAGACAGGGGGCCGTTCAACACCGGGATTCACCCCTCCACTTT. Its protein is CASSLRQGAVQHRDSPLHF.

The V gene is TRBV7-9, the J gene TRBJ1-2, with D tentatively TRBD1 (6 bases). CDR1 is SEHNR, CDR2 FQNEAQ, per germline (reference sequence). There are 15 residues in the CDR3. V was shortened by 5 bases and J by 3 bases, with 16 bases between the two germline ends. In DNA form, the CDR3 reads TGTGCCAGCAGCCCTAGCCTCTGGACAGACTATGGCTACACCTTC. Amino acids: CASSPSLWTDYGYTF.

The chain has TRBV27 and TRBJ2-1; D is unresolved. The V end lost 5 bases, the J end lost 3 bases, and 8 bases lay between the germline ends. Germline CDR1 MNHEY, CDR2 SMNVEV (reference sequence). This CDR3 region has 13 residues. CDR3 loop: CASSTLDYNEQFF. The DNA of the CDR3 is TGTGCCAGCAGTACTCTCGACTACAATGAGCAGTTCTTC.

In the case of this clone: Different DNA sequences within this sample yield the same CDR3. This chain connects TRBV6-5 to TRBJ1-1, with D maybe TRBD1 (6 bases). The CDR3 loop spans 14 amino acids. The germline CDR1 and CDR2 sequences are MNHEY and SVGAGI. The V and J ends lost 1 base and 1 base respectively, with 7 bases between them. CDR3 DNA: TGTGCCAGCAGTTACTTACAGGGGAACACTGAAGCTTTCTTT. Protein: CASSYLQGNTEAFF.

The chain links TRBV3-1 (or the pseudogene TRBV3-2) to TRBJ2-4; maybe TRBD2 (5 bases). The CDR3 has 16 amino acids. CDR1 is LGHDT and CDR2 is YNNKEL in the germline V gene (reference sequence). V shed 1 base and J shed 0 bases, with 10 bases lying between them. The CDR3 coding sequence is TGTGCCAGCAGCCAAGGAATAGCGTTAGCCAAAAACATTCAGTACTTC. This translates into CASSQGIALAKNIQYF.

V usage is TRBV11-2 and J usage is TRBJ1-2; 11 bases match TRBD1. The CDR3 extends over 16 amino acids. Trimming cost V 6 bases and J 6 bases; bases outside gene matches: 12. Germline V lookup: CDR1 SGHAT, CDR2 FQNNGV. CDR3 sequence reads: CASRNPGTGGINGYTF. The CDR3 bases are TGTGCCAGCAGAAACCCGGGGACAGGGGGTATTAATGGCTACACCTTC.

This chain joins TRBV5-4 and TRBJ2-3; no definite D call. CDR3 size: 12 residues. Per the germline V gene, CDR1 is SGHNT and CDR2 is YYREEE (reference sequence). The V end was cut by 5 bases, the J end by 0 bases, with 4 bases between. The DNA for the CDR3 is TGTGCCAGCAGTCAAAGCACAGATACGCAGTATTTT. Translated: CASSQSTDTQYF.

This clone was recorded once. V gene TRBV7-9 combines with J gene TRBJ1-1; weak D call: TRBD1 (5 bases). This CDR3 region has 13 residues. V gave up 3 bases and J gave up 3 bases, with 8 bases separating them. From germline, CDR1 is SEHNR and CDR2 FQNEAQ (reference sequence). CDR3 sequence reads: CASSFQQDTEAFF. The CDR3 nucleotides are TGTGCCAGCAGCTTCCAACAGGACACTGAAGCTTTCTTT.

This clone was observed a single time. CDR3 amino acids: CASSVVDGRKETQYF. The CDR3 DNA follows: TGTGCCAGCAGCGTAGTAGACGGGAGGAAAGAGACCCAGTACTTC. The rearrangement uses TRBV9 and TRBJ2-5; 7 nucleotides match TRBD2. J lost 3 bases, V lost 0 bases, and 5 bases had no gene match. CDR3 length: 15 amino acids. Germline V gene lookup returns CDR1 SGDLS and CDR2 YYNGEE.

The table lists this clone with a count of one. This rearrangement joins TRBV6-5 to TRBJ1-2; tentatively, D is TRBD1 (5 bases). Trimming stripped 10 bases from V and 4 bases from J, with 13 bases between. Germline-derived CDR1 and CDR2 are MNHEY and SVGAGI. This CDR3 contains 12 residues. The CDR3 DNA is TGTGCCATAGGGACGGGCGTCTATGGCTACACCTTC. Protein sequence: CAIGTGVYGYTF.

The count of this clone is one. V usage is TRBV3-1 (or the pseudogene TRBV3-2) and J usage is TRBJ1-2; tentatively, D is TRBD1 (6 bases). The CDR3 contains 13 residues. The V and J ends lost 5 bases and 6 bases respectively, with 13 bases between them. Germline assignment: CDR1 LGHDT and CDR2 YNNKEL (reference sequence). CDR3 protein: CASSEPGADGYTF. For the CDR3, the DNA is TGTGCCAGCAGCGAACCAGGGGCTGATGGCTACACCTTC.

The chain couples TRBV7-3 to TRBJ2-7; D gene uncertain. The V gene's germline CDR1 is SGHTA and CDR2 FQGTGA. This CDR3 has 13 amino acids. With 5 bases removed from V and 2 bases from J, the gap between germline ends came to 10 bases. CDR3 sequence reads: CASSLNHAYEQYF. CDR3 in DNA: TGTGCCAGCAGCCTGAATCATGCCTACGAGCAGTACTTC.

DNA for the CDR3: TGTGCCAGCAGTCCGTCCACTGAAGCTTTCTTT. This encodes CASSPSTEAFF. The chain couples TRBV6-5 to TRBJ1-1; D gene uncertain. Trimming shortened V by 5 bases and J by 4 bases, and 5 bases separated the two germline ends. CDR3 length: 11 amino acids. The germline CDR1 and CDR2 sequences are MNHEY and SVGAGI.